Given below is one TCR beta chain in context. The antigen remains undetermined. V lost 7 bases and J lost 7, with 10 bases in between. CDR3 length: 12 residues. Germline V gene lookup returns CDR1 SEHNR and CDR2 FQNEAQ (reference sequence). The data originate from a study of T cell responses to AZD1222 COVID-19 vaccine. Findings and caveats of the study: Donor demographics were predominantly white British with a female majority; clonal diversity may be underestimated.

Assay used: immunoSEQ multiplex PCR; TCRdb lists only in-frame clones, some missing. The sample comprises 130,000 to 150,000 clones, 93% of which are singletons, and approximately 2% rests with the top ten. The source is an adult in good health. Here the sequenced sample was peripheral blood, taken on day 0 of AZD1222 vaccination. The chain links TRBV7-9 to TRBJ1-4; the D gene is possibly TRBD1 (5 bases). CDR3 coding DNA: TGTGCCAGCACTAGGACAACTGAAAAACTGTTTTTT. It yields the protein CASTRTTEKLFF.